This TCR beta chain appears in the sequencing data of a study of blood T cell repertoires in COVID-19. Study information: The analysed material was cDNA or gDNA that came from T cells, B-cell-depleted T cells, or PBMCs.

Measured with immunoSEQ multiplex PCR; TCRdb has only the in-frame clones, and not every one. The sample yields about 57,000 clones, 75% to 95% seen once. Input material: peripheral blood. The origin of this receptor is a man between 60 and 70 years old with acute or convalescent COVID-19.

CDR3 residues: CASSFGGRGTNEQFF. CDR3 sequence (DNA): TGCGCCAGCAGCTTTGGAGGGAGGGGGACCAATGAGCAGTTCTTC. The J gene is TRBJ2-1, the V gene TRBV5-1; D is possibly TRBD2 (7 bases). Germline V CDR1 and CDR2: SGHRS, YFSETQ. CDR3 length: 15 residues. Trimming removed 2 bases from V and 6 bases from J, with 15 bases in between.